The subject of this entry is one T cell receptor beta chain. Its antigen is not known. 13 Jbeta primers and 60 Vbeta primers were used for the PCR. Repertoires were generated with immunoSEQ multiplex PCR, while TCRdb's copy carries only in-frame clones and drops some. The data hold 200,000 to 250,000 clones, with about 81% observed a single time. The CDR3 contains 15 residues. The V gene lost 0 bases and the J gene lost 5 bases, with 11 bases spanning the gap. Germline V CDR1 and CDR2: SEHNR, FQNEAQ (reference sequence). The sample belongs to a study of cytomegalovirus exposure and HLA in healthy donors. Looking at the study overall: When 398 donors were genotyped, roughly four fifths of them were found to fall in the Caucasian-associated ancestry cluster. Overall study results and limits: In vitro work confirmed that a few CMV-associated chains recognize CMV antigens. In a later analysis, at a false discovery rate of 0.05, roughly 17,000 TCR beta sequences matched HLA alleles.

The V call is TRBV7-9, the J call TRBJ2-1; D possibly corresponds to TRBD1 (6 bases). The sequenced material came from PBMCs. This TCR was recovered from a woman between 40 and 50 years old in good health and CMV-seronegative. The CDR3 nucleotides are TGTGCCAGCAGCTTAGCGTCAGGGGTGGACAATGAGCAGTTCTTC. Residues: CASSLASGVDNEQFF.